This TCR beta chain was sequenced for a study of blood T cell repertoires in COVID-19. Turning to the study itself: The United States, Italy and Spain were the sources of the acute and convalescent COVID-19 samples.

Generated by immunoSEQ multiplex PCR, the TCRdb table keeps only in-frame clones and is missing some. This table holds some 350,000 clones, over 75% found once. Each recovered donor of Cohort 3 presented with two negative PCRs, clearance, or symptom resolution. The source of this sequence is a woman younger than 45 who had recovered from COVID-19. The sample consisted of PBMCs or T cells enriched from blood (not recorded which).

The CDR3 spells CASSQESWDRVGSPLHF. The CDR3, as DNA: TGTGCCAGCAGCCAAGAGAGCTGGGACAGGGTCGGTTCACCCCTCCACTTT. The rearrangement links TRBV4-2 to TRBJ1-6; TRBD1 matches at 9 bases. Germline V gives CDR1 LGHNA, CDR2 YNFKEQ. The CDR3 runs to 17 residues. V was pared by 0 bases and J by 9 bases, with 9 bases of the junction left unmatched.